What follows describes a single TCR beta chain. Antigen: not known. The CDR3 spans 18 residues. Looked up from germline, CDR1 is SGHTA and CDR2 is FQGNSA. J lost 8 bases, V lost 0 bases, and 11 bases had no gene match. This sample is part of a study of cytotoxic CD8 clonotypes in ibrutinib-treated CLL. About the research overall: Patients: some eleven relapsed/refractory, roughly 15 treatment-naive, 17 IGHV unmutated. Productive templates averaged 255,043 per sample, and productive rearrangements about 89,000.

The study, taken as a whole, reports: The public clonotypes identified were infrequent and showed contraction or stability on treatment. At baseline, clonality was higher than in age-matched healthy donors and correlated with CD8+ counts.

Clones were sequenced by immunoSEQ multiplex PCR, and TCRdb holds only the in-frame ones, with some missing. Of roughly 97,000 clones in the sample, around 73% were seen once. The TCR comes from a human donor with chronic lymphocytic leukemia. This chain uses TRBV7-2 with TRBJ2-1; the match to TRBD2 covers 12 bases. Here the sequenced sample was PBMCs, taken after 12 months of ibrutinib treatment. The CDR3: CASSLAPTSGGRGDEQFF. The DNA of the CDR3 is TGTGCCAGCAGCTTAGCCCCGACTAGCGGGGGTCGTGGTGATGAGCAGTTCTTC.